These 2 T cell receptor beta chains came from one sample sequenced in a study of cytomegalovirus exposure and HLA in healthy donors. Primers: 60 Vbeta forward and 13 Jbeta reverse. TCRdb's table, derived via immunoSEQ multiplex PCR, lists solely in-frame clones and lacks some. The table lists roughly 100,000 clones, approximately 82% of them singletons. The sequenced sample consisted of PBMCs. The source of these receptors is a middle-aged man in good health and CMV-seropositive.

The table lists this clone with a few counts. The chain links TRBV5-6 to TRBJ2-3, with D possibly being TRBD1 (6 bases). Germline CDR1 is SGHDT and CDR2 is YYEEEE. CDR3 length equals 14 residues. Trimming removed 3 bases from V and 6 bases from J, with 14 bases in between. CDR3 bases: TGTGCCAGCAGCTCTTATGATACAGGGGATACGCAGTATTTT. It codes for CASSSYDTGDTQYF. The complete variable domain, with remaining parts taken from reference TRBV5-6 and TRBJ2-3, reads DAGVTQSPTHLIKTRGQQVTLRCSPKSGHDTVSWYQQALGQGPQFIFQYYEEEERQRGNFPDRFSGHQFPNYSSELNVNALLLGDSALYLCASSSYDTGDTQYFGPGTRLTVL.

The CDR3 DNA sequence: TGTGCCATCAGTGGGACAGGGTTGGATGGCTACACCTTC. It codes for CAISGTGLDGYTF. The chain links TRBV10-3 to TRBJ1-2; TRBD1 matches at 8 bases. V lost 4 bases, J lost 6 bases, and 4 bases stayed unmatched. The CDR3 covers 13 residues. Germline CDR1 is ENHRY and CDR2 is SYGVKD.